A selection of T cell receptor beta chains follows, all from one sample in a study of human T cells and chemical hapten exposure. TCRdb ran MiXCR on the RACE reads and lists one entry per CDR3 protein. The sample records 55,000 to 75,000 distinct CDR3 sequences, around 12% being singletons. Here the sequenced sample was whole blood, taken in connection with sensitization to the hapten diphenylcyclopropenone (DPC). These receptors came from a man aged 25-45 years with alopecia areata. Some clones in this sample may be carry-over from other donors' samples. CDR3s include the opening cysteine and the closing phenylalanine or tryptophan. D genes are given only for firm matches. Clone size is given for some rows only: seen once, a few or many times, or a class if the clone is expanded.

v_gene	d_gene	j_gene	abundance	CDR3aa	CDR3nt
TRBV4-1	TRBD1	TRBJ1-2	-	CASSFRTGGRGYTF	TGCGCCAGCAGCTTTCGGACAGGGGGTCGAGGCTACACCTTC
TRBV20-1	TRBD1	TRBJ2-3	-	CSARWAGGLDTQYF	TGCAGTGCTAGGTGGGCAGGGGGTTTGGATACGCAGTATTTT
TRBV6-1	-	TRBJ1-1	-	CASSEIRTVIGAEAFF	TGTGCCAGCAGTGAAATCCGGACCGTTATTGGGGCTGAAGCTTTCTTT
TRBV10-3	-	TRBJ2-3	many	CAISLGRGTDTQYF	TGTGCCATCAGTCTGGGACGGGGCACAGATACGCAGTATTTT
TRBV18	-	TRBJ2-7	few	CASSPNPPRATYEQYF	TGTGCCAGCTCACCTAACCCACCTCGAGCTACCTACGAGCAGTACTTC
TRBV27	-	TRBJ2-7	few	CASRLRGGRNEQYF	TGTGCCAGCCGTCTTCGGGGAGGCCGGAACGAGCAGTACTTC
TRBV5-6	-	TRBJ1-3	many	CASGAGPSSGNTIYF	TGTGCCAGTGGGGCAGGACCCAGCTCTGGAAACACCATATATTTT
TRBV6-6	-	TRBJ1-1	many	CASSYSGREEAGTEAFF	TGTGCCAGCAGTTACTCGGGCAGGGAAGAGGCGGGCACTGAAGCTTTCTTT
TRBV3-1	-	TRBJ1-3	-	CVSSQGTFSSGNTIYF	TGTGTCAGCAGCCAAGGGACGTTCAGCTCTGGAAACACCATATATTTT
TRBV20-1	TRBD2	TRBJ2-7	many	CSARDPGGLFPSYEQYF	TGCAGTGCTAGAGATCCGGGGGGACTTTTTCCTTCCTACGAGCAGTACTTC
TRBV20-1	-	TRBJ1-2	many	CSPSAGDGPYGYTF	TGCAGTCCAAGTGCCGGGGACGGACCCTATGGCTACACCTTC
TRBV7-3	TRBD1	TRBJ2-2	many	CASSWTGANTGELFF	TGTGCCAGCAGCTGGACAGGGGCGAACACCGGGGAGCTGTTTTTT
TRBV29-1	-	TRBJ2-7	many	CSVGLATSVYEQYF	TGCAGCGTGGGTCTCGCGACATCAGTCTACGAGCAGTACTTC
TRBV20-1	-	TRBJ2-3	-	CRLNTPTSTDTQYF	TGCAGATTAAACACTCCAACTAGCACAGATACGCAGTATTTT
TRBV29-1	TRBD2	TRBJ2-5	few	CSVEVSSGGRLETQYF	TGCAGCGTTGAAGTGTCCAGCGGGGGGCGATTGGAGACCCAGTACTTC
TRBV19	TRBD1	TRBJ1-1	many	CASSLSPGQGRMNTEAFF	TGTGCCAGTAGTCTGAGCCCGGGACAGGGCCGCATGAACACTGAAGCTTTCTTT
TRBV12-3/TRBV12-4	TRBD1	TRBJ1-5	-	CASSLTGGQQPQHF	TGTGCCAGCAGTTTGACAGGGGGCCAACAGCCCCAGCATTTT
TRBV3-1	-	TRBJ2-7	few	CASSQVPYEQYF	TGTGCCAGCAGCCAAGTTCCCTACGAGCAGTACTTC
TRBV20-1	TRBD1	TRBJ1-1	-	CSARDRTGIGTEAFF	TGCAGTGCTAGAGATCGGACAGGGATAGGCACTGAAGCTTTCTTT
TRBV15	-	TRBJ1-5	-	CATSRGRVGNQPQHF	TGTGCCACCAGCAGAGGAAGGGTCGGCAATCAGCCCCAGCATTTT
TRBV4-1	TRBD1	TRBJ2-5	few	CASSQAGTGEETQYF	TGCGCCAGCAGCCAAGCCGGGACAGGGGAAGAGACCCAGTACTTC
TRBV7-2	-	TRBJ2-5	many	CASSSGRSQETQYF	TGTGCCAGCAGCTCGGGACGGAGTCAAGAGACCCAGTACTTC
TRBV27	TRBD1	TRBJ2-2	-	CASSTNRGRTGELFF	TGTGCCAGCAGTACGAACAGGGGGCGGACCGGGGAGCTGTTTTTT
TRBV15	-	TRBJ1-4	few	CAAGRVEGRGHEKLFF	TGTGCCGCCGGGAGGGTGGAGGGTAGAGGGCATGAAAAACTGTTTTTT
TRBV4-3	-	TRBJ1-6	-	CASSQDRGVNSPLHF	TGCGCCAGCAGCCAAGATCGCGGGGTTAATTCACCCCTCCACTTT
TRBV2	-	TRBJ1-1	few	CASSEMNTEAFF	TGTGCCAGCTCTGAGATGAACACTGAAGCTTTCTTT